This TCR beta chain is drawn from a study of Ad26.COV2.S vaccination and SARS-CoV-2 variants (dated by TCRdb to the early 2020s). At the level of the whole study: Vaccine-arm donors were drawn from COV1001, a multicentre, randomized, double-blind, placebo-controlled phase I-IIa trial of Ad26.COV2.S in healthy adults. Trial participants were randomized into five groups of five, in which low-dose or high-dose Ad26.COV2.S was given once or twice, or placebo was given on both occasions. A total of 32 samples were included in the TCR-sequenced set, comprising roughly 19 Ad26.COV2.S vaccine recipients, 5 placebo recipients and 8 SARS-CoV-2 convalescent individuals. Sequencing of the TCRbeta repertoire served to evaluate the specificity and breadth of SARS-CoV-2-reactive T cell receptors following Ad26.COV2.S vaccination. Ad26.COV2.S was administered intramuscularly at a dose of 5x10^10 or 1x10^11 viral particles, either as one shot or as two shots given 56 days apart. Investigators remained blinded to trial group allocation during experiments and outcome assessment. General findings and caveats noted by the study authors: After vaccination, spike-specific CD8+ and CD4+ T cell responses were reported to show substantial breadth. According to the authors, total T cell responses may have been underestimated by the TCR breadth and depth analyses. Non-spike TCR breadth was comparable between vaccine and placebo recipients, consistent with the vaccine containing only spike. Compared with placebo recipients, Ad26.COV2.S recipients showed higher spike-specific TCR breadth (P = 0.0014). The study was not powered for comparison of responses between vaccine doses or regimens.

With regard to this clone: No cognate antigen has been identified for it. It has no much larger one-base neighbor in the sample; base qualities were not kept.

Interpreted using the paper, the treatment or condition label stands for: 15 to 20 received Ad26.COV2.S at low or high dose, single or two shots; 5 received placebo; per-sample allocation not given. For vaccine and placebo recipients, the sequenced repertoires came from samples collected on day 63 after the first injection. Between 29 July and 7 August 2020, Cohort 1b enrolled 20 to 30 adults aged 18-55 years at one site in Boston, USA. Ad26.COV2.S consisted of a replication-incompetent adenovirus type 26 vector by which a prefusion-stabilized SARS-CoV-2 spike protein from the original Wuhan strain was expressed. The immunoSEQ Assay was the method used to sequence TCRbeta CDR3 regions. After extraction, genomic DNA underwent amplification by bias-controlled multiplex PCR, followed by high-throughput sequencing. Concerning the study's data processing: To quantify the absolute abundance of each unique TCRbeta CDR3 region, sequences were collapsed and filtered. T cell fraction was estimated by normalization of TCRbeta template counts to usable DNA, with usable DNA being measured through amplification of reference genes present in all nucleated cells. Repertoire TCRs were annotated as SARS-CoV-2-specific by exact matching of V gene, CDR3 amino acid sequence and J gene to a known reactive TCR set. The reference SARS-CoV-2 TCR set was derived from MIRA and filtered for enrichment in COVID-19-positive ImmuneCODE repertoires, a step that removed public or cross-reactive TCRs. Using the MIRA antigens, annotated TCRs were further analysed by specific ORF or by position within an ORF. Depth was the summed frequency of annotated unique rearrangements, while breadth was defined as annotated unique rearrangements over total unique productive rearrangements. Two-sided Wilcoxon rank-sum tests were used to compare TCR breadth between groups. This is the immuneACCESS table as TCRdb keeps it, with only in-frame sequences that have V and J called. A part of the clones is gone; compared with another copy, unresolved V genes explain less than half, and the rest is unexplained. V, J and clone size were drawn from that table, and D and trimming were deduced from the DNA. For this sample the table gives more than 300,000 clones, of which approximately 80% were detected only once. The biggest ten clones account for 2.1% of the sample.

A distance of 12 bases separates the germline ends of V and J, which lose 3 bases and 4 bases respectively. Including the terminal cysteine and phenylalanine, the CDR3 comprises 15 residues. Only CDR3 DNA remains: 45 bases, in frame from the first base. Via the germline V gene (reference sequence), CDR1 is LNHDA and CDR2 SQIVND. The starting material was peripheral blood, obtained in a trial of Ad26.COV2.S vaccine versus placebo. The TCR sequence derives from a person between 18 and 65 years old who received the Ad26.COV2.S COVID-19 vaccine or a placebo. This chain joins TRBV19 to TRBJ2-2, and TRBD2 may be the D gene, going by 5 matching bases. Here is the DNA: TGTGCCAGTAGTATGTTGACTACCTTCACCGGGGAGCTGTTTTTT. Its product reads: CASSMLTTFTGELFF.